This TCR beta chain was sequenced for a study of cytomegalovirus exposure and HLA in healthy donors. Study-wide results and caveats: The authors later found TCR association rates varying by HLA locus, with DRB1 most and HLA-C fewest. Sequences of the TCR beta chain were said to predict the HLA-A and HLA-B alleles of most subjects accurately. What a later analysis showed was that several of the most significant clusters appeared linked to common viral pathogens.

CDR1 is SGHTA and CDR2 is FQGTGA in the germline V gene. V dropped 5 bases and J dropped 3 bases, with 13 bases sitting between them. The CDR3 extends over 14 amino acids. In its sample, this clone was seen a few times. The antigen is undetermined. 13 Jbeta primers and 60 Vbeta primers were used for the PCR. In the original workflow: Unique TCR beta chains numbered around 75 million in a later analysis, with roughly 10 million shared. Measured with immunoSEQ multiplex PCR; TCRdb has only the in-frame clones, and not every one. V and J calls and clone size are as listed in that table; D and trimming were resolved from the DNA. Here the sample spans 150,000 to 200,000 clones, 77% being singletons.

The TCR was taken from a man aged 18 to 29 in good health and CMV-seronegative. Material: PBMCs. The chain couples TRBV7-3 to TRBJ1-1; no clear D. CDR3 loop: CASSPGSEDTEAFF. Written as DNA, the CDR3 is TGTGCCAGCAGCCCCGGATCTGAGGACACTGAAGCTTTCTTT.